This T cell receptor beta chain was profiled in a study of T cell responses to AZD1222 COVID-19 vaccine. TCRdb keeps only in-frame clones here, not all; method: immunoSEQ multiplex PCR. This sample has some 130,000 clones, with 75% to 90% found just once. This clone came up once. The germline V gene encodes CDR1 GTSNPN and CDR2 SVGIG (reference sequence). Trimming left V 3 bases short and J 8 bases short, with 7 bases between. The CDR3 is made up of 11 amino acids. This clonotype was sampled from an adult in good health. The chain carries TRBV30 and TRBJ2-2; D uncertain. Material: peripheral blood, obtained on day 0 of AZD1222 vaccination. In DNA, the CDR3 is TGTGCCTGGAGCGAGTCGGGGGAGCTGTTTTTT. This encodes CAWSESGELFF.